The 30 T cell receptor beta chains below all came from one sample that was sequenced in a study of cytomegalovirus exposure and HLA in healthy donors. The PCR used 60 Vbeta and 13 Jbeta primers. Repertoires were generated with immunoSEQ multiplex PCR, while TCRdb's copy carries only in-frame clones and drops some. The sample carries around 200,000 clones, 70% to 85% recorded once. Sequencing used PBMCs. These receptors were obtained from a woman in her thirties or forties in good health and CMV-seronegative.

The chain uses TRBV28 and TRBJ1-2; D is perhaps TRBD1 (6 bases). Germline CDR1 MDHEN, CDR2 SYDVKM. The CDR3 has 15 residues. Trimming left V 11 bases short and J 7 bases short, with 26 bases between. CDR3 residues: CAATQGGGAGGGYTF. The CDR3 DNA sequence: TGTGCCGCAACCCAAGGGGGGGGCGCAGGTGGTGGCTACACCTTC.

The V call is TRBV10-2, the J call TRBJ1-1; D is unresolved. Germline loops: CDR1 WSHSY, CDR2 SAAADI. CDR3 length: 14 residues. V was clipped by 1 base and J by 3 bases, with 9 bases between them. The CDR3 coding sequence is TGCGCCAGCAGTGAGTTGCAGGTTTACACTGAAGCTTTCTTT. Its translation: CASSELQVYTEAFF.

J is TRBJ1-4 and V is TRBV19, with D maybe TRBD1 (6 bases). Germline assignment: CDR1 LNHDA and CDR2 SQIVND (reference sequence). The CDR3 extends over 14 amino acids. Trimming stripped 7 bases from V and 4 bases from J, with 13 bases between. The CDR3 nucleotides are TGTGCCAGTATCGACAGGCGATATAATGAAAAACTGTTTTTT. Translated: CASIDRRYNEKLFF.

The chain links TRBV7-8 to TRBJ2-5; 9 bases match TRBD1. J lost 5 bases, V lost 7 bases, and 8 bases had no gene match. This CDR3 is built from 14 residues. Germline CDR1 and CDR2: SGHVS and FQNEAQ. The CDR3, as DNA: TGTGCCAGCACACACAGGGGGCGAGGGGAGACCCAGTACTTC. Its protein product is CASTHRGRGETQYF.

The chain uses TRBV15 and TRBJ1-2; D is unclear. The CDR3 length is 15 residues. Germline-derived CDR1 and CDR2 are LNHNV and YYDKDF (reference sequence). Between the trimmed V and J ends, which lost 0 bases and 8 bases, there was a span of 16 bases. CDR3 nucleotide sequence: TGTGCCACCAGCAGAGATCTGTCGGGAGTAGGGGGCTACACCTTC. Protein product: CATSRDLSGVGGYTF.

This chain joins TRBV5-1 and TRBJ1-1, with 7 positions matching TRBD1. Germline trimming cut 7 bases from V and 10 bases from J; bases unmatched to any gene: 16. The V gene's germline CDR1 is SGHRS and CDR2 YFSETQ. There are 14 residues in the CDR3. As DNA, the CDR3 is TGCGCCAGCGGAGGACAGGCGAAAGAAAATATAGCTTTCTTT. Translating gives CASGGQAKENIAFF.

The chain links TRBV7-9 to TRBJ2-2, with 15 bases lining up with TRBD2. The CDR3 loop spans 17 amino acids. Germline values: CDR1 SEHNR, CDR2 FQNEAQ (reference sequence). With V trimmed by 2 bases and J by 6 bases, 4 bases remained unmatched. CDR3 sequence reads: CASSLLGTSGGSGELFF. The CDR3 nucleotides read TGTGCCAGCAGCTTACTCGGGACTAGCGGGGGGTCCGGGGAGCTGTTTTTT. The complete variable domain, with remaining parts taken from reference TRBV7-9 and TRBJ2-2, reads DTGVSQNPRHKITKRGQNVTFRCDPISEHNRLYWYRQTLGQGPEFLTYFQNEAQLEKSRLLSDRFSAERPKGSFSTLEIQRTEQGDSAMYLCASSLLGTSGGSGELFFGEGSRLTVL.

The rearrangement links TRBV19 to TRBJ1-3; D uncertain. Trimming stripped 3 bases from V and 0 bases from J, with 9 bases between. From germline, CDR1 is LNHDA and CDR2 SQIVND (reference sequence). The CDR3 contains 15 residues. The CDR3 DNA reads as TGTGCCAGTAGTATTGGACTACTCTCTGGAAACACCATATATTTT. Protein product: CASSIGLLSGNTIYF.

This clone was picked up a small number of times. The chain employs TRBV30 and TRBJ2-2; possibly TRBD1 for D (5 bases). Germline values: CDR1 GTSNPN, CDR2 SVGIG (reference sequence). V lost 0 bases and J lost 5, with 10 bases in between. The CDR3 loop spans 14 amino acids. CDR3 DNA: TGTGCCTGGAGTGTTTCTAGGGGTACCGGGGAGCTGTTTTTT. It translates to CAWSVSRGTGELFF.

CDR3 region: CASTLAGPAGTQYF. The CDR3 nucleotides read TGTGCCAGCACACTAGCGGGGCCCGCAGGTACGCAGTATTTT. V usage is TRBV6-1 and J usage is TRBJ2-3; TRBD2 agrees at 10 bases. Germline V gives CDR1 MNHNS, CDR2 SASEGT. The CDR3 has 14 residues. V lost 7 bases, J lost 8 bases, and 9 bases stayed unmatched.

The rearrangement links TRBV7-9 to TRBJ1-2, with D maybe TRBD1 (6 bases). The V gene's germline CDR1 is SEHNR and CDR2 FQNEAQ (reference sequence). V was shortened by 1 base and J by 4 bases, with 13 bases between the two germline ends. The CDR3 covers 15 residues. The CDR3 loop is CASSLGQALFYGYTF. The CDR3 region has the DNA TGTGCCAGCAGCTTAGGACAGGCACTCTTCTATGGCTACACCTTC.

The rearrangement uses TRBV5-4 and TRBJ2-7; TRBD2 aligns across 8 bases. The junction had 4 bases not matched to a gene; V was cut back by 4 bases and J by 1 base. CDR3 length equals 14 residues. Germline CDR1 SGHNT, CDR2 YYREEE (reference sequence). The CDR3 is CASSHAGGSYEQYF. Written as DNA, the CDR3 is TGTGCCAGCAGCCATGCGGGGGGTTCCTACGAGCAGTACTTC.

The chain combines TRBV6-1 with TRBJ1-5, with no clear D. Trimming left V 6 bases short and J 8 bases short, with 11 bases between. Germline CDR1 reads MNHNS; CDR2 reads SASEGT. The CDR3 covers 12 residues. CDR3 region: CASRAGLKPQHF. CDR3 DNA sequence: TGTGCCAGCAGGGCGGGTCTAAAGCCCCAGCATTTT.

This clone turned up a few times. This chain links TRBV5-6 with TRBJ2-7, with D perhaps TRBD2 (7 bases). Trimming took off 3 bases at V and 5 bases at J, with 18 bases between the two ends. This CDR3 is 15 amino acids long. CDR1 SGHDT and CDR2 YYEEEE come from the germline V gene. CDR3 sequence reads: CASSSGAGVGHEQYF. CDR3 sequence (DNA): TGTGCCAGCAGCTCGGGGGCGGGGGTTGGGCACGAGCAGTACTTC.

This rearrangement joins TRBV6-1 to TRBJ1-2, with TRBD1 matching 8 bases. The ends lost 7 bases at V and 6 bases at J; junction bases unmatched: 10. Germline V CDR1 and CDR2: MNHNS, SASEGT. The CDR3 loop spans 14 amino acids. The DNA for the CDR3 is TGTGCCAGCACTACAAGGACAGGGAGCCATGGCTACACCTTC. It encodes CASTTRTGSHGYTF.

V gene TRBV2 combines with J gene TRBJ1-2, with 9 bases that match TRBD1. The germline CDR1 and CDR2 sequences are SNHLY and FYNNEI. This CDR3 has 14 amino acids. J gave up 3 bases and V 10 bases, and 9 bases lay outside the gene matches. This chain's CDR3 is CAIAGTGFDYGYTF. CDR3 nucleotide sequence: TGTGCCATCGCGGGGACAGGGTTCGACTATGGCTACACCTTC.

This clone was observed once. The chain joins TRBV2 to TRBJ1-4; D perhaps matches TRBD1 (6 bases). Looked up from germline, CDR1 is SNHLY and CDR2 is FYNNEI. The CDR3 has 15 amino acids. The V end was cut by 0 bases, the J end by 7 bases, with 12 bases between. The CDR3 spells CASSEALGGGEKLFF. CDR3 in DNA: TGTGCCAGCAGTGAAGCGTTGGGAGGGGGTGAAAAACTGTTTTTT.

This clone was picked up a small number of times. The J gene is TRBJ1-1, the V gene TRBV5-6, with 7 bases matching TRBD1. From germline, CDR1 is SGHDT and CDR2 YYEEEE. The CDR3 runs to 14 residues. Germline trimming cut 4 bases from V and 4 bases from J; bases unmatched to any gene: 7. The CDR3 spells CASSHRGAVTEAFF. DNA of the CDR3: TGTGCCAGCAGCCACAGGGGAGCGGTCACTGAAGCTTTCTTT. Complete variable domain (other parts from reference TRBV5-6 and TRBJ1-1): DAGVTQSPTHLIKTRGQQVTLRCSPKSGHDTVSWYQQALGQGPQFIFQYYEEEERQRGNFPDRFSGHQFPNYSSELNVNALLLGDSALYLCASSHRGAVTEAFFGQGTRLTVV.

The CDR3 is CASSIGGTDNYGYTF. Written as DNA, the CDR3 is TGTGCCAGTAGTATCGGCGGGACAGACAACTATGGCTACACCTTC. The V gene is TRBV19, the J gene TRBJ1-2; 7 bases agree with TRBD1. In germline, CDR1 is LNHDA, CDR2 SQIVND (reference sequence). The CDR3 totals 15 residues. Germline trimming cut 3 bases from V and 2 bases from J; bases unmatched to any gene: 6.

The chain uses TRBV28 and TRBJ1-3, with TRBD1 matching over 8 bases. This CDR3 contains 15 residues. Per germline, CDR1 MDHEN and CDR2 SYDVKM. Trimming removed 8 bases from V and 1 base from J; junction bases left unmatched: 7. CDR3 coding DNA: TGTGCCAGCGCGGCAGGGGGCAGTTCTGGAAACACCATATATTTT. As protein: CASAAGGSSGNTIYF.

V and J are TRBV6-1 and TRBJ1-1; no definite D call. Trimming took off 2 bases at V and 1 base at J, with 11 bases between the two ends. The CDR3 has 15 residues. The germline V gene has CDR1 MNHNS and CDR2 SASEGT. The CDR3 protein is CASSELVHQNTEAFF. In DNA form, the CDR3 reads TGTGCCAGCAGTGAATTGGTACACCAGAACACTGAAGCTTTCTTT.

This rearrangement joins TRBV18 to TRBJ1-1; D not resolved. Deletions cut 0 bases from V and 6 bases from J, with 14 bases between. The CDR3 totals 15 residues. Per the germline V gene, CDR1 is KGHSH and CDR2 is LQKENI. CDR3 region: CASSPPARSGAEAFF. The CDR3 DNA reads as TGTGCCAGCTCACCACCGGCCAGGTCTGGCGCTGAAGCTTTCTTT.

This chain connects TRBV15 to TRBJ1-2; D may be TRBD1 (5 bases). Germline V CDR1 and CDR2: LNHNV, YYDKDF (reference sequence). The CDR3 sequence is 16 residues long. The ends were cut back, 8 bases at V and 9 bases at J, with 28 bases in the middle. CDR3 coding DNA: TGTGCCACCCGGGCTGGGGCGGGGGGGGACCGAGATCGCTACACCTTC. It is translated as CATRAGAGGDRDRYTF.

The chain links TRBV5-1 to TRBJ2-5, with TRBD1 matching over 8 bases. This CDR3 spans 14 amino acids. The germline CDR1 and CDR2 sequences are SGHRS and YFSETQ. The V gene end was trimmed by 4 bases and the J gene end by 3 bases; junction bases not matched to a gene: 5. Here the CDR3 reads CASSNGTGEETQYF. For the CDR3, the DNA is TGCGCCAGCAGCAACGGGACAGGTGAAGAGACCCAGTACTTC.

This rearrangement joins TRBV7-2 to TRBJ1-1; the D gene is possibly TRBD1 (5 bases). The CDR3 runs to 15 residues. V dropped 4 bases and J dropped 1 base, with 13 bases sitting between them. Germline V gene data show CDR1 as SGHTA and CDR2 as FQGNSA. The CDR3: CASSSVRQKNTEAFF. CDR3 nucleotides: TGTGCCAGCAGCTCAGTCAGACAGAAGAACACTGAAGCTTTCTTT.

The V call is TRBV5-1, the J call TRBJ1-3; D perhaps matches TRBD1 (5 bases). CDR3 size: 18 residues. V lost 7 bases and J lost 2, with 25 bases in between. Germline-derived CDR1 and CDR2 are SGHRS and YFSETQ. The CDR3 reads CASASTHGGLAPGNTIYF. The DNA of the CDR3 is TGCGCCAGCGCCTCAACTCACGGGGGTCTAGCGCCTGGAAACACCATATATTTT.

The chain carries TRBV29-1 and TRBJ2-1, with D maybe TRBD1 (5 bases). The CDR3 contains 10 residues. V was cut by 6 bases and J by 7 bases, with 7 bases left in between. Germline lookup yields CDR1 SQVTM and CDR2 ANQGSEA. DNA for the CDR3: TGCAGCGTAGGGGCGAATGAGCAGTTCTTC. Its translation is CSVGANEQFF.

The V and J genes are TRBV30 and TRBJ2-7; 11 nucleotides align to TRBD2. The CDR3 totals 15 residues. Germline CDR1 reads GTSNPN; CDR2 reads SVGIG (reference sequence). Trimming at V came to 0 bases and at J to 2 bases, leaving 3 bases not matched to a gene. The CDR3 spells CAWSVGSGGAYEQYF. The DNA of the CDR3 is TGTGCCTGGAGTGTCGGTAGCGGGGGGGCCTACGAGCAGTACTTC.

The V and J genes are TRBV10-3 and TRBJ2-5; D unclear. There are 13 residues in the CDR3. V dropped 4 bases and J dropped 2 bases, with 8 bases sitting between them. CDR1 ENHRY and CDR2 SYGVKD come from the germline V gene. CDR3 sequence: CAISGEQQETQYF. The DNA for the CDR3 is TGTGCCATCAGTGGAGAGCAACAAGAGACCCAGTACTTC.

This clone has only a few counts. The chain employs TRBV11-2 and TRBJ1-4, with D possibly matching TRBD1 (6 bases). V lost 5 bases and J 6 bases, leaving 16 bases between the germline ends. This CDR3 region has 15 residues. Germline assignment: CDR1 SGHAT and CDR2 FQNNGV. This chain's CDR3 is CASSPREGGYEKLFF. The CDR3 DNA reads TGTGCCAGCAGCCCTAGGGAGGGGGGTTATGAAAAACTGTTTTTT.